The rows below give T cell receptor beta chains drawn from one sample of a study of shared clonotypes between healthy human individuals. This table comes from immunoSEQ multiplex PCR, and its TCRdb copy is limited to in-frame clones, with some not included. The sample holds hundreds of thousands of clones; 90% to 96% are singletons and the top ten take about 0.057%. Input material: naive CD4+ T cells sorted from blood. The receptor source for this set is a woman aged 30 to 39 in good health. Each CDR3 is given with its conserved first and last residue. D genes are given only for firm matches. Expanded clones are given a class, and other clones once, few, many or no size at all.

clone_size j_call v_call d_call cdr3_nt cdr3_aa
once TRBJ2-4 TRBV7-2 NA TGTGCCAGCAGCTTAGGGTCGGGGTCATCCAAAAACATTCAGTACTTC CASSLGSGSSKNIQYF
once TRBJ2-1 TRBV9 NA TGTGCCAGCAGCGCCGCCCCGAGCTCCTACAATGAGCAGTTCTTC CASSAAPSSYNEQFF
NA TRBJ2-7 TRBV5-1 TRBD2 TGCGCCAGCAGCTCCCTAGCGGGAGACTACGAGCAGTACTTC CASSSLAGDYEQYF
NA TRBJ2-5 TRBV10-2 TRBD2 TGCGCCAGCAGTGAGCGGGGGGGTTCGCAAGAGACCCAGTACTTC CASSERGGSQETQYF
NA TRBJ1-2 TRBV29-1 NA TGCAGCGTTGAGATGGACAACCACTATGGCTACACCTTC CSVEMDNHYGYTF
NA TRBJ2-1 TRBV28 TRBD1 TGTGCCAGCAGTTTAGGGACAGCCAACAATGAGCAGTTCTTC CASSLGTANNEQFF
once TRBJ2-5 TRBV29-1 TRBD1 TGCAGCGTTGGACAGGGGGCAGAGACCCAGTACTTC CSVGQGAETQYF
NA TRBJ1-1 TRBV6-1 NA TGTGCCAGCAGTAACAGGGTTAAAACTGAAGCTTTCTTT CASSNRVKTEAFF
once TRBJ1-5 TRBV27 NA TGTGCCAGCAGCTTGACCGGGACGATGAAGCCCCAGCATTTT CASSLTGTMKPQHF
NA TRBJ1-5 TRBV4-1 NA TGCGCCAGCAGCCAGCCGTTACGGGGGAGCAATCAGCCCCAGCATTTT CASSQPLRGSNQPQHF
NA TRBJ2-2 TRBV5-8 TRBD1 TGTGCCAGCAGTACCGGGACAGCGAACACCGGGGAGCTGTTTTTT CASSTGTANTGELFF
NA TRBJ2-4 TRBV5-1 NA TGCGCCAGCAGCTTGGCCGAGGGTTGGGCCAAAAACATTCAGTACTTC CASSLAEGWAKNIQYF
NA TRBJ1-6 TRBV28 NA TGTGCCAGCACCCCTGGGAGGGCCTATAATTCACCCCTCCACTTT CASTPGRAYNSPLHF
NA TRBJ2-7 TRBV18 TRBD2 TGTGCCAGCTCACGGACAGTCTCCGGGACTAGCGGGAGCGAGCAGTACTTC CASSRTVSGTSGSEQYF
once TRBJ1-3 TRBV28 TRBD1 TGTGCCAGCAGTATTCCCGGGACAGCTGGAAACACCATATATTTT CASSIPGTAGNTIYF